One T cell receptor beta chain is described in this entry. Its antigen is not known. This CDR3 comprises 11 residues. Germline V gene data show CDR1 as SQVTM and CDR2 as ANQGSEA. The sample comes from a study of CXCR3-negative and CXCR3-positive naive CD8 T cells. Overall study results and limits: Naive subsets showed comparable surface CD5, and TCR interaction strength was also inferred from TRB CDR3 physicochemistry. Both naive subsets showed comparably high diversity, and memory CD8+ cells showed much lower diversity. Compared with CXCR3-negative naive cells, CXCR3-positive naive cells showed more hydrophobic TRB CDR3s. Cryopreserved cells showed partially decreased CXCR3 expression, and most assays used fresh PBMCs.

5' RACE with UMI labels generated the TRB cDNA libraries. TCRdb re-called the 5' RACE reads and gives one entry per CDR3 protein, without DNA. The ten most abundant clones cover less than 0.4% of a sample with roughly 110,000 distinct CDR3 sequences. Sequencing used naive CXCR3+ CD8+ T cells from blood. Subset here: CD45RO-CCR7+CD27+CD95- naive CD8+ T cells expressing CXCR3 (TNR3+). The sequence was collected from a human donor in good health. Some clones in this sample may be carry-over from other donors' samples. The rearrangement uses TRBV29-1 and TRBJ2-7; TCRdb's D gene call, TRBD1, goes unchecked for lack of DNA. CDR3 amino acids: CSVTGRYEQYF.